The 27 T cell receptor beta chains below all came from one sample that was sequenced in a study of regulatory T cells in long-lasting Graves disease. Library construction for TCR beta used iRepertoire HTBI primers and Arm-PCR of CDR3 regions. TCRdb reprocessed the multiplex PCR reads with MiXCR, giving one entry per CDR3 protein. The sample contains 500,000 to 700,000 distinct CDR3 sequences, roughly 30% of which appear only once. Time point noted: persistent/refractory GD, antithyroid drugs over 5 years with positive TRAb. The TCR library was prepared using RNA isolated from PBMCs. Sequenced material: peripheral blood mononuclear cells (PBMCs), taken when the disease was refractory, from a patient treated with antithyroid drugs. The origin of the receptors is a female donor with Graves disease.

This clonotype has ten or more counts. The chain combines TRBV27 with TRBJ2-5; no firm D call. In germline, CDR1 is MNHEY, CDR2 SMNVEV (reference sequence). The CDR3 is 14 amino acids. V lost 5 bases to trimming and J lost 1 base, with 11 bases between them. DNA for the CDR3: TGTGCCAGCAGTCCGCCGACAAGCCAAGAGACCCAGTACTTC. Translation: CASSPPTSQETQYF.

This clonotype was observed a handful of times. The chain employs TRBV12-3 or TRBV12-4 and TRBJ2-7; D uncertain. This CDR3 is 13 amino acids long. The V end was cut by 2 bases, the J end by 3 bases, with 8 bases between. In DNA form, the CDR3 reads TGTGCCAGCAGTTTAAATGTCGACTACGAGCAGTACTTC. Translation: CASSLNVDYEQYF.

This clonotype was counted many times. The genes are TRBV28 and TRBJ1-1; D is perhaps TRBD1 (5 bases). From germline, CDR1 is MDHEN and CDR2 SYDVKM. The CDR3 extends over 13 amino acids. The V gene lost 6 bases and the J gene lost 1 base, with 9 bases spanning the gap. CDR3 DNA: TGTGCCAGCAGCTCCGGGGGGAACACTGAAGCTTTCTTT. Amino acid sequence: CASSSGGNTEAFF.

The rearrangement joins TRBV28 to TRBJ2-7; a weak D match, TRBD2 (6 bases). Trimming removed 7 bases from V and 7 bases from J, with 23 bases in between. CDR1 and CDR2 from the germline V gene are MDHEN and SYDVKM. The CDR3 consists of 15 residues. The CDR3 here is CASTSLGGLPNEQYF. CDR3 DNA: TGTGCCAGCACCTCCCTGGGGGGACTCCCTAATGAGCAGTACTTC.

The chain is built from TRBV3-1 and TRBJ2-6; perhaps TRBD2 as D (5 bases). The CDR3 is made up of 15 amino acids. The germline V and J ends were trimmed by 4 bases and 0 bases, with 7 bases remaining between them. The germline CDR1 and CDR2 sequences are LGHDT and YNNKEL (reference sequence). CDR3 in amino acids: CASSPSFSGANVLTF. The CDR3 DNA is TGTGCCAGCAGCCCTAGCTTCTCTGGGGCCAACGTCCTGACTTTC.

Ten or more counts support this clonotype. The chain couples TRBV2 to TRBJ2-5, with 8 bases aligning to TRBD2. Germline V gives CDR1 SNHLY, CDR2 FYNNEI. V shed 4 bases, J shed 2 bases, and the junction held 6 bases outside the gene matches. The CDR3 is made up of 15 amino acids. CDR3 amino acids: CASSGSSGYQETQYF. CDR3 coding DNA: TGTGCCAGCAGTGGTTCTAGCGGGTATCAAGAGACCCAGTACTTC.

This clonotype appeared many times. The chain uses TRBV28 and TRBJ1-2; perhaps TRBD1 as D (5 bases). V was shortened by 6 bases and J by 4 bases, with 15 bases between the two germline ends. Per germline, CDR1 MDHEN and CDR2 SYDVKM. The CDR3 consists of 14 residues. As DNA, the CDR3 is TGTGCCAGCAGCTTAGGGGACGGTGTCTATGGCTACACCTTC. Protein product: CASSLGDGVYGYTF.

This chain joins TRBV5-1 and TRBJ1-5, with D possibly TRBD1 on 6 matching bases. Germline V CDR1 and CDR2: SGHRS, YFSETQ. The CDR3 runs to 15 residues. V was clipped by 0 bases and J by 3 bases, with 10 bases between them. The CDR3 DNA sequence: TGCGCCAGCAGCTTGGTGGGGGGCTACAATCAGCCCCAGCATTTT. Its translation is CASSLVGGYNQPQHF.

The rearrangement uses TRBV5-1 and TRBJ1-2; unclear D gene. This CDR3 has 14 residues. The germline V and J ends were trimmed by 0 bases and 2 bases, with 8 bases remaining between them. Germline V gene data show CDR1 as SGHRS and CDR2 as YFSETQ. For the CDR3, the DNA is TGCGCCAGCAGCTTGGTGGGGAAGAACTATGGCTACACCTTC. Protein: CASSLVGKNYGYTF.

This clonotype has just a few counts. This chain connects TRBV4-1 to TRBJ1-1, with 12 bases aligning to TRBD1. The CDR3 sequence is 17 residues long. Trimming took 4 bases from V and 3 from J; bases not matched to a gene: 9. The germline gives CDR1 MGHRA, CDR2 YSYEKL. The CDR3 nucleotides are TGCGCCAGCAGCCCCTTGGGACAGGGGGCGAAAGACACTGAAGCTTTCTTT. Its protein product is CASSPLGQGAKDTEAFF.

This clonotype was seen just once. The chain combines TRBV20-1 with TRBJ2-7; 9 nucleotides line up with TRBD2. V shed 7 bases and J 2 bases; nucleotides not matched to a gene: 18. In germline, CDR1 is DFQATT, CDR2 SNEGSKA (reference sequence). This CDR3 contains 17 residues. The CDR3 region has the DNA TGCAGTGGGCACCCTAGCAGGGCGGGAGGGCCCCCCTACGAGCAGTACTTC. This codes for CSGHPSRAGGPPYEQYF.

This clonotype showed up many times. The chain combines TRBV12-3 or TRBV12-4 with TRBJ1-2; TRBD1 matches at 8 bases. This CDR3 has 13 amino acids. V lost 6 bases and J lost 5; bases outside the gene matches: 5. Here the CDR3 reads CASSVRQGYGYTF. DNA for the CDR3: TGTGCCAGCAGCGTACGACAGGGGTATGGCTACACCTTC.

The chain employs TRBV7-3 and TRBJ2-5, with a weak D call TRBD2 (5 bases). V lost 5 bases and J 2 bases, leaving 15 bases between the germline ends. The germline V gene encodes CDR1 SGHTA and CDR2 FQGTGA. This CDR3 is 15 amino acids long. Written as DNA, the CDR3 is TGTGCCAGCAGCCAACCGGACGGGATTCAAGAGACCCAGTACTTC. The encoded protein is CASSQPDGIQETQYF.

This clonotype has just a few counts. The chain recombines TRBV27 with TRBJ1-4; D is possibly TRBD1 (5 bases). The CDR3 contains 15 residues. Germline V lookup: CDR1 MNHEY, CDR2 SMNVEV (reference sequence). Deletions cut 4 bases from V and 5 bases from J, with 14 bases between. The CDR3 DNA sequence: TGTGCCAGCAGTTCTTTCTTGGGGGGAAATGAAAAACTGTTTTTT. This gives the protein CASSSFLGGNEKLFF. Full variable domain (rest looked up from reference TRBV27 and TRBJ1-4): EAQVTQNPRYLITVTGKKLTVTCSQNMNHEYMSWYRQDPGLGLRQIYYSMNVEVTDKGDVPEGYKVSRKEKRNFPLILESPSPNQTSLYFCASSSFLGGNEKLFFGSGTQLSVL.

The chain carries TRBV18 and TRBJ2-6; 8 positions match TRBD1. J lost 2 bases, V lost 3 bases, and 6 bases had no gene match. The CDR3 covers 17 residues. From germline, CDR1 is KGHSH and CDR2 LQKENI. The CDR3 region has the DNA TGTGCCAGCTCACCTCCCACAGGGGGAGCTGGGGCCAACGTCCTGACTTTC. This gives the protein CASSPPTGGAGANVLTF.

V usage is TRBV2 and J usage is TRBJ2-2; TRBD2 agrees at 14 bases. CDR3 length equals 17 residues. V lost 8 bases and J lost 3; bases outside the gene matches: 8. CDR1 and CDR2 (germline): SNHLY, FYNNEI. The CDR3 loop reads CASQKPGLAGDTGELFF. For the CDR3, the DNA is TGTGCCAGCCAAAAACCGGGACTAGCGGGAGACACCGGGGAGCTGTTTTTT.

The chain has TRBV30 and TRBJ2-7; D is perhaps TRBD2 (5 bases). Germline V gives CDR1 GTSNPN, CDR2 SVGIG (reference sequence). V was clipped by 6 bases and J by 0 bases, with 18 bases between them. The CDR3 runs 15 residues. The CDR3 DNA is TGTGCCTGCCGACCGAGCGGCGATAACTCCTACGAGCAGTACTTC. Its translation is CACRPSGDNSYEQYF.

The rearrangement uses TRBV12-3 or TRBV12-4 and TRBJ1-1; D unresolved. CDR3 size: 13 residues. The V end was cut by 7 bases, the J end by 0 bases, with 9 bases between. CDR3 DNA: TGTGCCAGCACTTTGTCCGTGAACACTGAAGCTTTCTTT. Translation: CASTLSVNTEAFF.

The table lists this clonotype with a few counts. CDR3 sequence: CASSYSGGGGEQFF. DNA of the CDR3: TGTGCCAGCAGTTACTCGGGAGGGGGGGGTGAGCAGTTCTTC. The rearrangement links TRBV6-5 to TRBJ2-1; D is perhaps TRBD2 (7 bases). V gave up 0 bases and J gave up 9 bases, with 12 bases separating them. The CDR3 covers 14 residues. Germline CDR1 is MNHEY and CDR2 is SVGAGI.

The sample holds a few counts of this clonotype. This chain joins TRBV2 and TRBJ2-3; 7 nucleotides align to TRBD2. The germline V gene encodes CDR1 SNHLY and CDR2 FYNNEI. This CDR3 is 17 amino acids long. Trimming cost V 7 bases and J 3 bases; bases outside gene matches: 16. The CDR3 region is CASTSREERNLTDTQYF. The CDR3, as DNA: TGTGCCAGCACCTCCCGGGAGGAGAGAAACCTGACAGATACGCAGTATTTT.

The chain links TRBV9 to TRBJ1-2; no reliable D call. V lost 0 bases and J 7 bases, leaving 10 bases between the germline ends. The CDR3 is 13 residues long. Germline V gene data show CDR1 as SGDLS and CDR2 as YYNGEE. For the CDR3, the DNA is TGTGCCAGCAGCGTAGAAGTTTTTACTGGCTACACCTTC. Protein product: CASSVEVFTGYTF.

The chain links TRBV6-1 to TRBJ2-7; possible D gene TRBD1, 5 bases. The germline CDR1 and CDR2 sequences are MNHNS and SASEGT. V was clipped by 6 bases and J by 9 bases, with 21 bases between them. The CDR3 has 14 amino acids. The CDR3 nucleotides read TGTGCCAGCAGGTCGACTGGGATAGGGGCGTCGCAGTACTTC. It specifies CASRSTGIGASQYF.

CDR3 protein: CASSTQPGQSYEQYF. CDR3 coding DNA: TGTGCCAGCAGCACACAACCGGGACAGAGCTACGAGCAGTACTTC. The chain has TRBV14 and TRBJ2-7; TRBD1 matches at 7 bases. J was trimmed by 3 bases and V by 5 bases; bases with no gene match: 10. Germline CDR1 reads SGHDN; CDR2 reads FVKESK. The CDR3 consists of 15 residues. The full variable domain, completed using reference TRBV14 and TRBJ2-7, is EAGVTQFPSHSVIEKGQTVTLRCDPISGHDNLYWYRRVMGKEIKFLLHFVKESKQDESGMPNNRFLAERTGGTYSTLKVQPAELEDSGVYFCASSTQPGQSYEQYFGPGTRLTVT.

This clonotype was seen a handful of times. The V and J genes are TRBV27 and TRBJ1-1; 8 bases line up with TRBD1. This CDR3 has 15 residues. V trimming: 1 base; J trimming: 5 bases; junction bases outside the gene matches: 6. CDR1 is MNHEY and CDR2 is SMNVEV in the germline V gene (reference sequence). DNA for the CDR3: TGTGCCAGCAGTTTATTGCGGACAGGGATGACTGAAGCTTTCTTT. This gives the protein CASSLLRTGMTEAFF.

The gene calls are TRBV28 and TRBJ2-2; 7 bases map to TRBD2. Germline V gene lookup returns CDR1 MDHEN and CDR2 SYDVKM. This CDR3 region has 14 residues. The junction had 8 bases not matched to a gene; V was cut back by 8 bases and J by 5 bases. In DNA form, the CDR3 reads TGTGCCAGCGGTCGGGCGGGAGATACCGGGGAGCTGTTTTTT. Translating gives CASGRAGDTGELFF. Combining the CDR3 with reference TRBV28 and TRBJ2-2 gives the whole variable domain DVKVTQSSRYLVKRTGEKVFLECVQDMDHENMFWYRQDPGLGLRLIYFSYDVKMKEKGDIPEGYSVSREKKERFSLILESASTNQTSMYLCASGRAGDTGELFFGEGSRLTVL.

The rearrangement uses TRBV30 and TRBJ1-2; the D is unclear. The V end lost 3 bases, the J end lost 0 bases, and 11 bases lay between the germline ends. This CDR3 has 14 amino acids. CDR1 is GTSNPN and CDR2 is SVGIG in the germline V gene (reference sequence). DNA for the CDR3: TGTGCCTGGAGGGAAAGCGGAGCTAACTATGGCTACACCTTC. This encodes CAWRESGANYGYTF.

The V and J genes are TRBV7-9 and TRBJ1-1; D is perhaps TRBD1 (6 bases). Germline values: CDR1 SEHNR, CDR2 FQNEAQ (reference sequence). Trimming took off 3 bases at V and 1 base at J, with 12 bases between the two ends. This CDR3 comprises 15 residues. In nucleotides, the CDR3 is TGTGCCAGCAGCTTCGAGGGGGGGCCGAACACTGAAGCTTTCTTT. The encoded protein is CASSFEGGPNTEAFF.